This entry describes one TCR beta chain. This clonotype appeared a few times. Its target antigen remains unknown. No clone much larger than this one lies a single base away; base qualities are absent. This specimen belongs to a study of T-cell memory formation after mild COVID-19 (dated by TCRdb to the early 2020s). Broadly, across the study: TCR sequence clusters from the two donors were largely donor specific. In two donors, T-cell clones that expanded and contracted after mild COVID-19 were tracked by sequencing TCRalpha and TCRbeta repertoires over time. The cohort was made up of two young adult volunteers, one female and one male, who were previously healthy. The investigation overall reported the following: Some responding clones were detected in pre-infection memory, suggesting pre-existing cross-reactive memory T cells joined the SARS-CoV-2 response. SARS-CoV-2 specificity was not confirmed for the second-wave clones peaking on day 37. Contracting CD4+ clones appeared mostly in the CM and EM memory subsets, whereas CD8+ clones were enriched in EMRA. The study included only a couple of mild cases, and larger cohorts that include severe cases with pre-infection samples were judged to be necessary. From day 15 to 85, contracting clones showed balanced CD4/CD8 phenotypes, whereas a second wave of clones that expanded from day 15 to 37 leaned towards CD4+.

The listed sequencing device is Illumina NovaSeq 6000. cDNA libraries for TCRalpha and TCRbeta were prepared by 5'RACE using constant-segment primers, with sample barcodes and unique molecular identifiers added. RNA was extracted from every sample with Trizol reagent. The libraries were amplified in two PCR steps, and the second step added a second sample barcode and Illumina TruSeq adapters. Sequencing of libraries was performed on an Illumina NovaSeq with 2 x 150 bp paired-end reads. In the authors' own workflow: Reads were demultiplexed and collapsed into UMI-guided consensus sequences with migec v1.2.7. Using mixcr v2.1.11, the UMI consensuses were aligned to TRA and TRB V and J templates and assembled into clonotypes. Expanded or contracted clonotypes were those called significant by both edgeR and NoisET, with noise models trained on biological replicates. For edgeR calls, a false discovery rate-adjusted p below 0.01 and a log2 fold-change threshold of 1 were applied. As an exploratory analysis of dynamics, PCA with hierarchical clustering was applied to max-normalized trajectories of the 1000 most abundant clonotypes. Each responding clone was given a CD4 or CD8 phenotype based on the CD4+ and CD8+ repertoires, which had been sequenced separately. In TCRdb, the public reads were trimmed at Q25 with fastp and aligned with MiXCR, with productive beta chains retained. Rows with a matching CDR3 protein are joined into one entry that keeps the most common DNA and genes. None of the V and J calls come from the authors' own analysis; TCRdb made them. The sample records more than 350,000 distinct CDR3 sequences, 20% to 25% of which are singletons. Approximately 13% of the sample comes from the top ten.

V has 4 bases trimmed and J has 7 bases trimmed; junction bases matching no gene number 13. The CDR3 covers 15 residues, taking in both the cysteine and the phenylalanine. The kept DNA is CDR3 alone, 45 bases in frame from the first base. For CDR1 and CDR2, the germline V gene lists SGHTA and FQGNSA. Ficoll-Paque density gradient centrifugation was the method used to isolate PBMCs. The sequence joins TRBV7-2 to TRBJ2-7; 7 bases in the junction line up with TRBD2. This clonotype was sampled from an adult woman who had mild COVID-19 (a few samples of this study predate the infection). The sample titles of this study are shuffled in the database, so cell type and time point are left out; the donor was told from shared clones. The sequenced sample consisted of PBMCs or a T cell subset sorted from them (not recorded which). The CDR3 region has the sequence CASSSSGGGSGEQYF. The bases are TGTGCCAGCAGCTCCTCGGGAGGAGGATCGGGGGAGCAGTACTTC.